Shown below are 15 T cell receptor beta chains from a single sample sequenced in a study of patients and donors after allogeneic stem cell transplantation. TCRdb redid the calling of the RT-PCR reads with MiXCR, one entry per CDR3 protein. The sample carries some 880,000 distinct CDR3 sequences, 15% to 20% recorded once. Sequenced sample: blood, either unsorted or a sorted T cell fraction (not recorded which). The receptor set was obtained from a human donor who was either an allogeneic HSCT recipient or a stem cell or donor lymphocyte infusion donor (not recorded which). It is not recorded whose cells these are; they may come from a transplant donor.

This sequence joins TRBV4-1 and TRBJ1-1; D remains unclear. Germline V CDR1 and CDR2: MGHRA, YSYEKL. The CDR3 extends over 14 amino acids. Trimming removed 4 bases from V and 1 base from J, with 10 bases in between. The CDR3 DNA reads TGCGCCAGCAGCCTAAACGATGGGAACACTGAAGCTTTCTTT. This translates into CASSLNDGNTEAFF.

This clonotype was recorded once. This chain joins TRBV7-2 and TRBJ1-4, with 7 positions matching TRBD1. The CDR3 contains 15 residues. The germline V gene has CDR1 SGHTA and CDR2 FQGNSA. The V segment lost 5 bases and the J segment 2 bases; nucleotides outside the gene matches: 5. In DNA form, the CDR3 reads TGTGCCAGCAGCCGACAGGGATGGACTAATGAAAAACTGTTTTTT. It is translated as CASSRQGWTNEKLFF.

The chain uses TRBV5-6 and TRBJ1-5, with D possibly being TRBD1 (5 bases). The CDR3 totals 14 residues. Trimming removed 3 bases at V and 5 bases at J, with 12 bases between. Germline CDR1 is SGHDT and CDR2 is YYEEEE. CDR3 DNA: TGTGCCAGCAGCTCGGTATCAGGGTATCAGCCCCAGCATTTT. Protein: CASSSVSGYQPQHF.

The chain uses TRBV29-1 and TRBJ2-7, with D possibly TRBD2 on 6 matching bases. Germline V gene lookup returns CDR1 SQVTM and CDR2 ANQGSEA. Trimming left V 4 bases short and J 6 bases short, with 10 bases between. This CDR3 is built from 11 residues. The CDR3 region is CSVGGGGEQYF. As DNA, the CDR3 is TGCAGCGTTGGGGGAGGAGGCGAGCAGTACTTC.

The CDR3 sequence: CASRGGGRKNTEAFF. As DNA, the CDR3 is TGTGCCAGCAGAGGGGGGGGGAGGAAGAACACTGAAGCTTTCTTT. The chain carries TRBV12-3 or TRBV12-4 and TRBJ1-1; D perhaps matches TRBD1 (6 bases). V shed 6 bases and J shed 1 base, with 15 bases lying between them. The CDR3 runs to 15 residues.

This clonotype was counted a few times. This chain joins TRBV12-5 and TRBJ2-5, with a tentative D call TRBD1 (5 bases). The CDR3 covers 13 residues. Germline assignment: CDR1 LGHNT and CDR2 FRNRAP. V lost 2 bases and J 4 bases, leaving 8 bases between the germline ends. CDR3 bases: TGTGCTAGTGGTTTGTCAGGGCGAGAGACCCAGTACTTC. Translation: CASGLSGRETQYF.

This clonotype has just a few counts. This chain joins TRBV20-1 and TRBJ2-5; no definite D call. CDR3 length: 11 amino acids. V was shortened by 5 bases and J by 7 bases, with 11 bases between the two germline ends. Germline CDR1 is DFQATT and CDR2 is SNEGSKA (reference sequence). The CDR3 spells CSAGLKVTQYF. The CDR3 coding sequence is TGCAGTGCTGGCCTCAAGGTGACCCAGTACTTC.

A few counts support this clonotype. V usage is TRBV5-1 and J usage is TRBJ2-5; 9 bases map to TRBD2. With V trimmed by 4 bases and J by 2 bases, 9 bases remained unmatched. The germline CDR1 and CDR2 sequences are SGHRS and YFSETQ. This CDR3 has 16 residues. In DNA, the CDR3 is TGCGCCAGCAGCCCCATGACTAGCGGAGTTCAAGAGACCCAGTACTTC. This codes for CASSPMTSGVQETQYF. Supplemented by reference TRBV5-1 and TRBJ2-5, the full variable domain reads KAGVTQTPRYLIKTRGQQVTLSCSPISGHRSVSWYQQTPGQGLQFLFEYFSETQRNKGNFPGRFSGRQFSNSRSEMNVSTLELGDSALYLCASSPMTSGVQETQYFGPGTRLLVL.

This chain joins TRBV10-3 and TRBJ1-5, with D tentatively TRBD1 (6 bases). The ends were cut back, 6 bases at V and 4 bases at J, with 7 bases in the middle. Germline CDR1 reads ENHRY; CDR2 reads SYGVKD. The CDR3 loop spans 12 amino acids. The CDR3 loop reads CAISQGNQPQHF. In DNA, the CDR3 is TGTGCCATCAGCCAGGGGAATCAGCCCCAGCATTTT.

This clonotype was observed a few times. The gene calls are TRBV11-2 and TRBJ2-5; D is unclear. V lost 5 bases and J 4 bases, leaving 8 bases between the germline ends. This CDR3 is 12 amino acids long. Germline CDR1 SGHAT, CDR2 FQNNGV. This CDR3 is CASSRHIETQYF. The CDR3 region has the DNA TGTGCCAGCAGCCGGCACATAGAGACCCAGTACTTC.

This clonotype was seen just once. The chain employs TRBV7-9 and TRBJ2-7; TRBD1 aligns across 7 bases. The CDR3 is 17 residues long. V was clipped by 1 base and J by 3 bases; unmatched bases: 12. From germline, CDR1 is SEHNR and CDR2 FQNEAQ (reference sequence). CDR3 amino acids: CASSLGFRRQGYYEQYF. The CDR3 bases are TGTGCCAGCAGCTTAGGTTTCCGGCGACAGGGTTACTACGAGCAGTACTTC.

The chain joins TRBV28 to TRBJ1-1; the D gene is possibly TRBD1 (6 bases). Germline V gives CDR1 MDHEN, CDR2 SYDVKM. V lost 2 bases to trimming and J lost 3 bases, with 16 bases between them. This CDR3 has 16 residues. CDR3 protein: CASSLVPGAGDTEAFF. CDR3 DNA sequence: TGTGCCAGCAGTTTAGTTCCGGGGGCAGGGGACACTGAAGCTTTCTTT. Drawing the rest from reference TRBV28 and TRBJ1-1, the complete variable domain is DVKVTQSSRYLVKRTGEKVFLECVQDMDHENMFWYRQDPGLGLRLIYFSYDVKMKEKGDIPEGYSVSREKKERFSLILESASTNQTSMYLCASSLVPGAGDTEAFFGQGTRLTVV.

V is TRBV12-3 or TRBV12-4 and J is TRBJ1-1; TRBD1 matches 7 bases. This CDR3 has 15 amino acids. The junction had 12 bases not matched to a gene; V was cut back by 6 bases and J by 5 bases. The CDR3 region has the DNA TGTGCCAGCAGACAACAGGGGCCTGGGGGAACTGAAGCTTTCTTT. It codes for CASRQQGPGGTEAFF.

The genes are TRBV6-2 or TRBV6-3 and TRBJ2-1; D is possibly TRBD2 (5 bases). V dropped 6 bases and J dropped 8 bases, with 17 bases sitting between them. This CDR3 has 14 amino acids. The germline V gene has CDR1 MNHEY and CDR2 SVGEGT. The DNA of the CDR3 is TGTGCCAGCAGGGAGGACGGGAAACGTCATGAGCAGTTCTTC. Encoded protein: CASREDGKRHEQFF.

The table lists this clonotype with many counts. The J gene is TRBJ1-4, the V gene TRBV20-1; 10 bases are shared with TRBD1. V was clipped by 6 bases and J by 6 bases; unmatched bases: 4. This CDR3 has 13 residues. Germline CDR1 DFQATT, CDR2 SNEGSKA (reference sequence). The CDR3 spells CSAEDRGYEKLFF. The CDR3 DNA reads TGCAGTGCGGAGGACAGGGGGTATGAAAAACTGTTTTTT.